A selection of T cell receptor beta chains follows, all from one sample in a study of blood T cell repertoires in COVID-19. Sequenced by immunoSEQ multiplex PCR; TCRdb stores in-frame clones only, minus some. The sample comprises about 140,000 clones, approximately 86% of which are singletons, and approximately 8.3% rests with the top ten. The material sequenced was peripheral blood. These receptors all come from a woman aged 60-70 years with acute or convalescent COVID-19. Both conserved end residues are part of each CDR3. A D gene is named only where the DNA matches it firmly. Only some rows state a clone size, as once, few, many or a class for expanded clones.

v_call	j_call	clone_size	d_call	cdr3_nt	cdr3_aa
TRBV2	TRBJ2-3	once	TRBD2	TGTGCCAGCACAAGACCACTGACTAGCGGGGGTCCTAGCACAGATACGCAGTATTTT	CASTRPLTSGGPSTDTQYF
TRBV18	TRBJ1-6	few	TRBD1	TGTGCCAGCTCCTCCCGGGGACAGGCGAATTCACCCCTCCACTTT	CASSSRGQANSPLHF
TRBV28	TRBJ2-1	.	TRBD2	TGTGCCAGCAGTTCGTCCGGGACTAGCGGGGGGCGCAATGAGCAGTTCTTC	CASSSSGTSGGRNEQFF
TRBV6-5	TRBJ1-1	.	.	TGTGCCAGCAGGGACCAGGGCCGGGGGTTGACTGAAGCTTTCTTT	CASRDQGRGLTEAFF
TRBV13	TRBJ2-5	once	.	TGTGCCAGCAGCTCGGCGGGGGCGACCCAGTACTTC	CASSSAGATQYF
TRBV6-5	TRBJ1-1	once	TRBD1	TGTGCCACCTATTACAGGGGTCTCCGGATTGAAGCTTTCTTT	CATYYRGLRIEAFF
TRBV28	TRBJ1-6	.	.	TGTGCCAGCAGTTTATTGGGAGGAAAGACACCCCTCCACTTT	CASSLLGGKTPLHF
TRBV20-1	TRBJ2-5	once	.	TGCGGGGGGTTTGGGCAAGAGACCCAGTACTTC	CGGFGQETQYF
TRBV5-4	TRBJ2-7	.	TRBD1	TGTGCCAGCAGCCGGGGACAGTCCTACGAGCAGTACTTC	CASSRGQSYEQYF
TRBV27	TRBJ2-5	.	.	TGTGCCAGCAGTTTATCGGCCATGCCCCAAGAGACCCAGTACTTC	CASSLSAMPQETQYF
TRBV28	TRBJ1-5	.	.	TGTGCCAGCAGTTTCCGGGACATTTTTCAGCCCCAGCATTTT	CASSFRDIFQPQHF
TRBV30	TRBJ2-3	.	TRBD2	TGTGCCTGGAGTCCCGGGACTACAAGCACAGATACGCAGTATTTT	CAWSPGTTSTDTQYF
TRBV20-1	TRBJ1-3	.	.	TGCAGTGCTGGCGGCGGAAACACCATATATTTT	CSAGGGNTIYF
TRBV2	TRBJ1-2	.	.	TGTGGCTCGGTAGGGGCCAGAAACTATGGCTACACCTTC	CGSVGARNYGYTF
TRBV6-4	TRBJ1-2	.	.	TGTGCCAGCAGCCCCTCGGCGGGAGCTAACTATGGCTACACCTTC	CASSPSAGANYGYTF
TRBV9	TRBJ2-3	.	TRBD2	TGTGCCAGCAGCGTACTAGCGGGGGGCACAGATACGCAGTATTTT	CASSVLAGGTDTQYF
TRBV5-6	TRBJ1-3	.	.	TGTGCCAGCAGCACAGGGCGGAACACCATATATTTT	CASSTGRNTIYF
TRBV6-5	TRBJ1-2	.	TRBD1	TGTGCCAGCAGTTCCCTACTCCCGGGACAGGCGGCGGGCTACACCTTC	CASSSLLPGQAAGYTF
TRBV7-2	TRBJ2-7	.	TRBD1	TGTGCCAGCAGCTATACCCAGGGACAGTCCTCCTACGAGCAGTACTTC	CASSYTQGQSSYEQYF
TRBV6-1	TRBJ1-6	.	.	TGTGCCAGCAGTGACCGGGGGAATAATTCACCCCTCCACTTT	CASSDRGNNSPLHF